The clone carrying this TCR beta chain is labeled medium-sized. Its target is not known. TCRdb recomputed calls from the 5' RACE reads with MiXCR, one row per CDR3 protein. The sample has approximately 29,000 distinct CDR3 sequences; roughly 6.1% are singletons. The entry originates in a study of early T cells in non-severe SARS-CoV-2 infection. General study points: The matching step, a VDJdb search, favored anti-spike CD8 responses and missed private and CD4 specificities.

Germline CDR1 reads LNHNV; CDR2 reads YYDKDF (reference sequence). Trimming removed 1 base from V and 1 base from J, with 14 bases in between. The CDR3 consists of 16 residues. This TCR was recovered from an adult who was a healthcare worker with PCR-confirmed SARS-CoV-2 infection or an uninfected control (not recorded which). The chain joins TRBV15 to TRBJ2-7; TRBD2 is a possible D gene (5 bases). The sequenced sample consisted of whole blood. The CDR3 spells CATSRVATRGSYEQYF. CDR3 DNA: TGTGCCACCAGCAGAGTAGCTACCCGCGGGTCCTACGAGCAGTACTTC.